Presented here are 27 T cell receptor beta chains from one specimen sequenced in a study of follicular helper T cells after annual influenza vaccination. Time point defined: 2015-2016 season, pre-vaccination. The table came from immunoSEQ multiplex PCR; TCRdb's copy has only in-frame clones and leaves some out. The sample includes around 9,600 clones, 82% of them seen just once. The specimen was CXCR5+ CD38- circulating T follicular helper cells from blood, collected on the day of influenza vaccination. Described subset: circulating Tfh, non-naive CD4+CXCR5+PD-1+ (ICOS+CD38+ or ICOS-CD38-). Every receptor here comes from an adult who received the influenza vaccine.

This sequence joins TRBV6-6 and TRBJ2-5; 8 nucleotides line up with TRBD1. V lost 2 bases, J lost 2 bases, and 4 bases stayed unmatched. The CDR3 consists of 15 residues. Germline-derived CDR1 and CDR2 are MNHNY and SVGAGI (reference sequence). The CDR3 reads CASSYQYRGQETQYF. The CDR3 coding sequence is TGTGCCAGCAGTTACCAATACAGGGGGCAAGAGACCCAGTACTTC.

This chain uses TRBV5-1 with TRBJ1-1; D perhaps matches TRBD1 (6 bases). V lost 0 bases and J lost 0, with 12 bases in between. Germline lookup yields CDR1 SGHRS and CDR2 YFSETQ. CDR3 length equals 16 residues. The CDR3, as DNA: TGCGCCAGCAGCTTGGGTGGGGGGCCCCTGAACACTGAAGCTTTCTTT. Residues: CASSLGGGPLNTEAFF.

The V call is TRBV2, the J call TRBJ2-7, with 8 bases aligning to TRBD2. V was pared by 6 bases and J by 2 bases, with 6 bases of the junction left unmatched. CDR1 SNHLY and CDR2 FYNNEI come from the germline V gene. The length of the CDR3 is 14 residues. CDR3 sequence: CASRLAGTTYEQYF. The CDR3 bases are TGTGCCAGCAGGTTAGCGGGGACAACCTACGAGCAGTACTTC.

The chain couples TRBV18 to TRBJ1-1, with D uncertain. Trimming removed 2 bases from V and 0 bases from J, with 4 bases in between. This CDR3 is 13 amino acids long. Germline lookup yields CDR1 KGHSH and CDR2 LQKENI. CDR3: CASSPTVNTEAFF. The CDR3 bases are TGTGCCAGCTCACCAACGGTGAACACTGAAGCTTTCTTT.

The CDR3 here is CASSLRASSGLYNEQFF. DNA of the CDR3: TGTGCCAGCAGCTTGAGAGCGTCTAGCGGACTTTACAATGAGCAGTTCTTC. The chain couples TRBV5-6 to TRBJ2-1, with 7 positions matching TRBD2. Unmatched junction bases numbered 11, after V lost 1 base and J lost 4 bases. Germline V gene lookup returns CDR1 SGHDT and CDR2 YYEEEE. The CDR3 is made up of 17 amino acids.

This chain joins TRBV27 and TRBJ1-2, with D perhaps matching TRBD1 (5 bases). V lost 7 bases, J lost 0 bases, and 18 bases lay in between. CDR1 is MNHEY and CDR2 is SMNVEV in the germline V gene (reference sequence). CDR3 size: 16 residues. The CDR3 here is CASILEGDPPNYGYTF. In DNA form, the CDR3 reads TGTGCCAGCATCCTTGAAGGGGATCCTCCTAACTATGGCTACACCTTC.

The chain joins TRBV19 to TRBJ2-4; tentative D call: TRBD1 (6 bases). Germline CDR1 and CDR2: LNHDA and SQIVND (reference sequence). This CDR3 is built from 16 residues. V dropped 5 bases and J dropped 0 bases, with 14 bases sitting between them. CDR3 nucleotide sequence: TGTGCCAGTAGTGGGGGCACCGTCCTAGCCAAAAACATTCAGTACTTC. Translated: CASSGGTVLAKNIQYF.

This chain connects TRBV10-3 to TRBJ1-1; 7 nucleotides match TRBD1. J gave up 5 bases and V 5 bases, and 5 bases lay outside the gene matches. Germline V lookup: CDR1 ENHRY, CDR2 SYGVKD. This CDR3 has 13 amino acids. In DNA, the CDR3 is TGTGCCATCAGTCCCGACAGGGAGACTGAAGCTTTCTTT. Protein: CAISPDRETEAFF.

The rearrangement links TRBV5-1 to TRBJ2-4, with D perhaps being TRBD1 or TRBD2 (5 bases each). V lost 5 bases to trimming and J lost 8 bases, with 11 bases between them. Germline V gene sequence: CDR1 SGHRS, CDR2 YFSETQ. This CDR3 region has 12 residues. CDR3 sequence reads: CASSQGEDIQYF. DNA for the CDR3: TGCGCCAGCAGTCAGGGAGAAGACATTCAGTACTTC.

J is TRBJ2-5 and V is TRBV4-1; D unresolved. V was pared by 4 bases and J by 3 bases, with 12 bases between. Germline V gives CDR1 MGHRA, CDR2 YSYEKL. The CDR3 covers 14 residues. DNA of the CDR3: TGCGCCAGCAGCCCCGGAACTATCAAAGAGACCCAGTACTTC. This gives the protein CASSPGTIKETQYF.

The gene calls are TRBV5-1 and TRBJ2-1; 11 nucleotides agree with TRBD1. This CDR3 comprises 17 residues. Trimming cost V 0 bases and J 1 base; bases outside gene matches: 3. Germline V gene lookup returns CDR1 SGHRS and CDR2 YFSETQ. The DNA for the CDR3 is TGCGCCAGCAGCTTGGCTGGACAGGGGGCTTCCTACAATGAGCAGTTCTTC. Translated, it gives CASSLAGQGASYNEQFF. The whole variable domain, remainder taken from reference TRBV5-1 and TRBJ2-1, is KAGVTQTPRYLIKTRGQQVTLSCSPISGHRSVSWYQQTPGQGLQFLFEYFSETQRNKGNFPGRFSGRQFSNSRSEMNVSTLELGDSALYLCASSLAGQGASYNEQFFGPGTRLTVL.

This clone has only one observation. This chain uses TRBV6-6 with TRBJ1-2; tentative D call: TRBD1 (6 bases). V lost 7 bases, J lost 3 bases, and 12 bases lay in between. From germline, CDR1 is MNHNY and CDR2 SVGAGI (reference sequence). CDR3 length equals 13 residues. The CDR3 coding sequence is TGTGCCAGCACTGGGACATTAGACTATGGCTACACCTTC. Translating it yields CASTGTLDYGYTF.

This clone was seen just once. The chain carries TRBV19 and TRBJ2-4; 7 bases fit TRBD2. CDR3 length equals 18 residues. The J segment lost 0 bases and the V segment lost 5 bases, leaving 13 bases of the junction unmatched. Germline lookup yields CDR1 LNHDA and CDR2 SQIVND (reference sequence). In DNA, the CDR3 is TGTGCCAGTAGTCCCTCTGGGGGACTAAAGCTAGCCAAAAACATTCAGTACTTC. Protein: CASSPSGGLKLAKNIQYF.

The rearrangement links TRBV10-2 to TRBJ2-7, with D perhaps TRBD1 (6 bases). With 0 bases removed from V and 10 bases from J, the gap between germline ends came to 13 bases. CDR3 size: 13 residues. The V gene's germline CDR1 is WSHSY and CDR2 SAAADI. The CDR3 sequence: CASSESEGTPQYF. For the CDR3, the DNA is TGCGCCAGCAGTGAGTCGGAAGGGACACCTCAGTACTTC.

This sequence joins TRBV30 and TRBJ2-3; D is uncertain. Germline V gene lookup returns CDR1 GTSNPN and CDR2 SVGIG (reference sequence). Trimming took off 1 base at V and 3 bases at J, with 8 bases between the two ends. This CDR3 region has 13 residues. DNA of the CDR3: TGTGCCTGGAGTGGACCACAAACAGATACGCAGTATTTT. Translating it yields CAWSGPQTDTQYF.

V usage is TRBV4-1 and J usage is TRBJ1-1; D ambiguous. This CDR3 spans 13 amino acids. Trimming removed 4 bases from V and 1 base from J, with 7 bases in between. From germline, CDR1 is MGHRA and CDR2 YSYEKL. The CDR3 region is CASSLRGNTEAFF. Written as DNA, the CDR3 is TGCGCCAGCAGCCTAAGAGGGAACACTGAAGCTTTCTTT.

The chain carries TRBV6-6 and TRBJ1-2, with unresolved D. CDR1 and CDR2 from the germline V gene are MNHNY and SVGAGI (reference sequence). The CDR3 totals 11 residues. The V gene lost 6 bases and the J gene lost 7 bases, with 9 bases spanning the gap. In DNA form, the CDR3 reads TGTGCCAGCAGGTCTGCTGGTGGCTACACCTTC. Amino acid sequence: CASRSAGGYTF.

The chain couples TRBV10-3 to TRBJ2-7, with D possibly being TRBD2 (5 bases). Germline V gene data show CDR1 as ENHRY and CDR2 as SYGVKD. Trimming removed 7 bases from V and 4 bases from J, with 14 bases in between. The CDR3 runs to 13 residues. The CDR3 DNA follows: TGTGCCATCACCGCTTCACTAGTTTACGAGCAGTACTTC. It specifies CAITASLVYEQYF.

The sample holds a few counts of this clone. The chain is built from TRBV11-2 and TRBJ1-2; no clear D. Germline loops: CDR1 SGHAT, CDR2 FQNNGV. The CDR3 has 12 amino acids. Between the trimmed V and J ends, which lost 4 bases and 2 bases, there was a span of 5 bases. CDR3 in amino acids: CASSSPNYGYTF. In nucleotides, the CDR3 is TGTGCCAGCAGCTCCCCAAACTATGGCTACACCTTC.

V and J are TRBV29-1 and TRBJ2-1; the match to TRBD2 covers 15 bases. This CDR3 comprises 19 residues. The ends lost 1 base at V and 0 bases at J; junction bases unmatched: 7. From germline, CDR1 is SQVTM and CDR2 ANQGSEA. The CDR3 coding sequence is TGCAGCGTTGAAGGGGGACTAGCGGGAGGTAAAACCTCCTACAATGAGCAGTTCTTC. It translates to CSVEGGLAGGKTSYNEQFF.

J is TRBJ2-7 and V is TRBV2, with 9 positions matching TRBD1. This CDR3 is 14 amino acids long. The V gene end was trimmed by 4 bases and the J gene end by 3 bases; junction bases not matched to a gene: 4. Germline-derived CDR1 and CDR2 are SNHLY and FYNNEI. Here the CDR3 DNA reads TGTGCCAGCAGTGTGGGACAGGGAAGCTACGAGCAGTACTTC. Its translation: CASSVGQGSYEQYF.

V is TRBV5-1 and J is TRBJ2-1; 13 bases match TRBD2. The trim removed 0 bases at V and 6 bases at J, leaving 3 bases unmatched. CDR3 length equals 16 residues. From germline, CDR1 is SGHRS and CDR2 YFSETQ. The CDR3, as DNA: TGCGCCAGCAGCTTGGCAACTAGCGGGAGGGTCAATGAGCAGTTCTTC. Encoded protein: CASSLATSGRVNEQFF.

The CDR3 here is CASSLSWPGVFYEQYF. In DNA, the CDR3 is TGTGCCAGCAGTTTATCATGGCCGGGAGTCTTCTACGAGCAGTACTTC. The J gene is TRBJ2-7, the V gene TRBV27, with D maybe TRBD2 (6 bases). The germline gives CDR1 MNHEY, CDR2 SMNVEV (reference sequence). The CDR3 has 16 residues. V lost 0 bases to trimming and J lost 3 bases, with 15 bases between them.

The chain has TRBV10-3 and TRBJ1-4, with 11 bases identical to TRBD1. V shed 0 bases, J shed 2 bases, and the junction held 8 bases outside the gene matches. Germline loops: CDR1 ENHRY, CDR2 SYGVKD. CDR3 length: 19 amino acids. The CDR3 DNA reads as TGTGCCATCAGTGAGTCGCGGACAGGGGGCCTTCCTACTAATGAAAAACTGTTTTTT. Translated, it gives CAISESRTGGLPTNEKLFF.

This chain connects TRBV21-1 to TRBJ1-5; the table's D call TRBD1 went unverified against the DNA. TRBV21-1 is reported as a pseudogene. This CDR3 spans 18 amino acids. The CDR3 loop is CASSKKGRDRGGNQPQHF. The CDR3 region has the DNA TGTGCCAGCAGCAAAAAGGGCCGGGACAGGGGAGGTAATCAGCCCCAGCATTTT.

The CDR3: CSALDRAALRGTEAFF. CDR3 DNA sequence: TGCAGCGCCTTGGACAGGGCGGCTCTTCGCGGCACTGAAGCTTTCTTT. The V and J genes are TRBV29-1 and TRBJ1-1, with 8 bases that match TRBD1. The CDR3 sequence is 16 residues long. Germline values: CDR1 SQVTM, CDR2 ANQGSEA. The V segment lost 7 bases and the J segment 4 bases; nucleotides outside the gene matches: 17.

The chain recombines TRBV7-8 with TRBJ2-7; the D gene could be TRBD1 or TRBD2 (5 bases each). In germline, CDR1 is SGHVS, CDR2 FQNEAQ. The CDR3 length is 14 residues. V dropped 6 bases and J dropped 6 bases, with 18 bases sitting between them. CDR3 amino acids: CASSQNTFGGEQYF. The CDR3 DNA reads TGTGCCAGCAGTCAAAACACCTTTGGGGGCGAGCAGTACTTC.